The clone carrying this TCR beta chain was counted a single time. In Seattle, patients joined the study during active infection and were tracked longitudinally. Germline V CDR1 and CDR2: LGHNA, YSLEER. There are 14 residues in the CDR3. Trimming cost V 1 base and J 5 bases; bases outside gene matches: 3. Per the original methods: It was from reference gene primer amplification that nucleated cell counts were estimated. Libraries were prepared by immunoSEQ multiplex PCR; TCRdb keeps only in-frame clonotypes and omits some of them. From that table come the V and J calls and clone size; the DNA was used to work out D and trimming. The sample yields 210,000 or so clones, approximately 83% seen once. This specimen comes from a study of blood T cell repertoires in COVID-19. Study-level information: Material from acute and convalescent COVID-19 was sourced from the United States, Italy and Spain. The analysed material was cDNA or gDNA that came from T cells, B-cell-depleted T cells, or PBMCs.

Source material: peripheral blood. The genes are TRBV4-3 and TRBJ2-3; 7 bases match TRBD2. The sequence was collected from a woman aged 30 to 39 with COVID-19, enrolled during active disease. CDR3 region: CASSQGLAEDTQYF. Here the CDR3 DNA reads TGCGCCAGCAGCCAAGGACTAGCAGAAGATACGCAGTATTTT.